These T cell receptor beta chains were read from a single sample in a study of blood T cell repertoires in COVID-19. Using immunoSEQ multiplex PCR, the repertoire was profiled, and TCRdb retains in-frame clones only, with some absent. The sample records more than 250,000 clones, around 87% being singletons. Material for sequencing was PBMCs or T cells enriched from blood (not recorded which). The receptors were sampled from a woman aged 25 to 45 who had recovered from COVID-19. The CDR3 runs from the conserved cysteine through the conserved F or W. The D gene is left open where the match is weak. Clone sizes are given selectively: once, few, many, or a class where the clone is expanded.

clone_size d_call j_call cdr3_length v_call cdr3_nt cdr3_aa
NA TRBD2 TRBJ2-3 15 TRBV3-1/TRBV3-2 TGTGCCAGCAGCCAAGTTAGCGGGGGGACAGATACGCAGTATTTT CASSQVSGGTDTQYF
NA TRBD1 TRBJ2-2 17 TRBV5-1 TGCGCCAGCAGCCTCAGGCCGGGACAGGGTAACACCGGGGAGCTGTTTTTT CASSLRPGQGNTGELFF
NA NA TRBJ1-1 11 TRBV6-1 TGTGCCAGCAGTGAACCAGGGGCGGCTTTCTTT CASSEPGAAFF
NA TRBD1 TRBJ1-2 11 TRBV30 TGTGCCTGGGCAGGGGGCGGAGGCTACACCTTC CAWAGGGGYTF
NA NA TRBJ1-4 14 TRBV6-6 TGTGCCAGCAGTTACTCCTCAGGGGCCGAAAAACTGTTTTTT CASSYSSGAEKLFF
NA NA TRBJ1-6 14 TRBV27 TGTGCCAGCAGTCTGGGGGGTTTTAATTCACCCCTCCACTTT CASSLGGFNSPLHF
few TRBD1 TRBJ1-1 14 TRBV9 TGTGCCAGCAGCATGACAGGGGGCAACACTGAAGCTTTCTTT CASSMTGGNTEAFF
NA TRBD2 TRBJ2-3 15 TRBV10-1 TGCGCCAGCAGTGAACATAGCGGGCGCACAGATACGCAGTATTTT CASSEHSGRTDTQYF
NA NA TRBJ1-1 13 TRBV11-3 TGTGCCAGCAGCCCAGACTTGAACACTGAAGCTTTCTTT CASSPDLNTEAFF
NA NA TRBJ2-3 17 TRBV10-3 TGTGCCACCCGCGGAGGAGGGGCGAGGGCGACCACAGATACGCAGTATTTT CATRGGGARATTDTQYF
once NA TRBJ1-5 14 TRBV9 TGTGCCAGCAGCGTAGGAACAGTCAATCAGCCCCAGCATTTT CASSVGTVNQPQHF
NA TRBD1 TRBJ2-3 14 TRBV7-2 TGTGCCAGCAGCCCGGGACAGGGGAGAGATACGCAGTATTTT CASSPGQGRDTQYF
NA NA TRBJ2-5 15 TRBV7-3 TGTGCCAGCAGCCCCCGTGTGGGGGGGCCAGAGACCCAGTACTTC CASSPRVGGPETQYF
few NA TRBJ1-1 13 TRBV19 TGTGCCAGTAGTATAGGGGCAGAGACTGAAGCTTTCTTT CASSIGAETEAFF
NA NA TRBJ1-3 17 TRBV7-9 TGTGCCAGCAGCTTGGGAGGCGGGGCCCGGTCTGGAAACACCATATATTTT CASSLGGGARSGNTIYF
few NA TRBJ1-5 14 TRBV6-2/TRBV6-3 TGTGCCAGCAGTTACGTAGGGGATGGCCAGCCCCAGCATTTT CASSYVGDGQPQHF
NA NA TRBJ1-3 16 TRBV28 TGTGCCAGCAGTCCACGGACTGCCAGCTCTGGAAACACCATATATTTT CASSPRTASSGNTIYF
NA TRBD1 TRBJ1-6 15 TRBV27 TGTGCCAGCAGCTCAGACAGGGGTTTTAATTCACCCCTCCACTTT CASSSDRGFNSPLHF
NA NA TRBJ1-3 13 TRBV19 TGTGCCAGTAGTGATGGATTACAGAACACCATATATTTT CASSDGLQNTIYF
NA TRBD1 TRBJ1-6 13 TRBV19 TGTGCCAGTATGGACAGGGGTAATTCACCCCTCCACTTT CASMDRGNSPLHF
NA NA TRBJ2-3 11 TRBV7-3 TGTGCCAGCAGCAATATTGATACGCAGTATTTT CASSNIDTQYF
NA TRBD1 TRBJ1-1 14 TRBV19 TGTGCCAGTACCCAGGACAGGGGGAACACTGAAGCTTTCTTT CASTQDRGNTEAFF
NA TRBD2 TRBJ2-3 14 TRBV9 TGTGCCAGCAGCTTAGCGGGGAACACAGATACGCAGTATTTT CASSLAGNTDTQYF
NA NA TRBJ2-5 11 TRBV13 TGTGCCAGCAGCTTCGGGGAGACCCAGTACTTC CASSFGETQYF
NA NA TRBJ1-1 15 TRBV18 TGTGCCAGCTCACCAACCGAGCGGCGGGGGAAGTCAGCTTTCTTT CASSPTERRGKSAFF
NA TRBD1 TRBJ1-1 14 TRBV11-2 TGTGCCAGCAGCCCCAGGAGAGGGGGCTTTGAAGCTTTCTTT CASSPRRGGFEAFF
NA NA TRBJ2-5 14 TRBV6-5 TGTGCCAGCAGTTACTCGTACAGGGAAGAGACCCAGTACTTC CASSYSYREETQYF
NA NA TRBJ2-1 15 TRBV18 TGTGCCAGCTCACCAGAGGGGGGGCCCTACAATGAGCAGTTCTTC CASSPEGGPYNEQFF
NA NA TRBJ2-1 14 TRBV6-2/TRBV6-3 TGTGCCAGCAGTTACTCACCTTTCGGGGATGAGCAGTTCTTC CASSYSPFGDEQFF
few NA TRBJ1-3 17 TRBV4-1 TGCGCCAGCAGCCAAGATGTGTGGGGCTACTCTGGAAACACCATATATTTT CASSQDVWGYSGNTIYF